This T cell receptor beta chain appears in the sequencing data of a study of human T cells and chemical hapten exposure. For the study at large: TCR yield per sample varied, mainly due to pooled library volumes.

Unique molecular identifiers were affixed to discrete cDNA molecules within the library. Original data processing: Samples had a median of around 88,000 TCRs, ranging about 20,000 to 750,000. TCRdb reanalysed the reads using MiXCR and keeps one entry per CDR3 protein. The V and J calls and clone size are TCRdb's, not the authors'. The table lists about 120,000 distinct CDR3 sequences, less than 10% of them singletons. Sequencing started from total RNA isolated from unfractionated whole blood. This CDR3 has 15 residues. J was trimmed by 2 bases and V by 4 bases; bases with no gene match: 5. CDR1 and CDR2 (germline): MNHEY, SVGAGI. This clonotype occurred a few times.

V gene TRBV6-5 combines with J gene TRBJ2-3; 8 bases fit TRBD1. The sequencing input was whole blood. The TCR comes from a human donor in good health. Some clones in this sample may be carry-over from other donors' samples. Here the CDR3 reads CASSSGQVFTDTQYF. CDR3 DNA sequence: TGTGCCAGCAGTTCGGGACAGGTCTTCACAGATACGCAGTATTTT.